The entry that follows covers one T cell receptor (beta chain) sequence. Its matching antigen is unknown. The source of the sample is a study of Ad26.COV2.S vaccination and SARS-CoV-2 variants. Broader study findings: Considerable breadth of spike-specific CD8+ and CD4+ T cell responses has reportedly been documented following vaccination.

The CDR3 runs to 14 residues. V was pared by 6 bases and J by 5 bases, with 7 bases of the junction left unmatched. Germline V gene data show CDR1 as MNHEY and CDR2 as SVGAGI. Produced via immunoSEQ multiplex PCR; TCRdb's table is partial and in-frame only. In the table there are about 100,000 clones, around 82% of which are singletons. The TCR was taken from a human donor who had recovered from COVID-19. The chain recombines TRBV6-5 with TRBJ1-5; 7 nucleotides align to TRBD1. Sequences were derived from peripheral blood, sampled after recovery from COVID-19. CDR3 amino acids: CASSLGGADQPQHF. DNA of the CDR3: TGTGCCAGCAGCTTAGGGGGCGCGGATCAGCCCCAGCATTTT.